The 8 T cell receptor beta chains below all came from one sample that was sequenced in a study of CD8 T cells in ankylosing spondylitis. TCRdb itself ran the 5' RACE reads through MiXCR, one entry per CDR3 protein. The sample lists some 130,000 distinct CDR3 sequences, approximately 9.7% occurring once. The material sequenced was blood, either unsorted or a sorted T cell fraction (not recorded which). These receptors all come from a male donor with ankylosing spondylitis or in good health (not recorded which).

CDR3: CASSLADRAVDEQYF. CDR3 nucleotides: TGTGCCAGCAGCTTGGCCGACAGGGCGGTTGACGAGCAGTACTTC. The chain recombines TRBV5-6 with TRBJ2-7, with TRBD1 matching over 7 bases. V was clipped by 0 bases and J by 5 bases; unmatched bases: 8. This CDR3 has 15 amino acids. Germline CDR1 is SGHDT and CDR2 is YYEEEE.

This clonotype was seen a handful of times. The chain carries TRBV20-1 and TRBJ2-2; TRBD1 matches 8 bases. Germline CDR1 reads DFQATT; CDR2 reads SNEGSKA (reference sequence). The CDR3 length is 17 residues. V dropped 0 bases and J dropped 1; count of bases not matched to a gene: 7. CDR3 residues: CSARETRQGWNTGELFF. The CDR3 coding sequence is TGCAGTGCTAGAGAAACCCGACAGGGGTGGAACACCGGGGAGCTGTTTTTT.

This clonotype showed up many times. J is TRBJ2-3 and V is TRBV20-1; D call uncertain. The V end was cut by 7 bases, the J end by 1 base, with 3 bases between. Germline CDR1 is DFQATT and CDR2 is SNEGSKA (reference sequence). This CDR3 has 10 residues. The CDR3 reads CSGGTDTQYF. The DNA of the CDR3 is TGCAGTGGGGGCACAGATACGCAGTATTTT.

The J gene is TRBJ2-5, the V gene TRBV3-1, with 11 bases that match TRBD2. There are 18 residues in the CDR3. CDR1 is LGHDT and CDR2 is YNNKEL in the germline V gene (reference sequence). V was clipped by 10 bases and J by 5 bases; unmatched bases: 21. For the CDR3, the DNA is TGTGCCATCTGTTTGGTTGCCCATAGCGGGAGGGCCTCGGAGACCCAGTACTTC. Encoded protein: CAICLVAHSGRASETQYF.

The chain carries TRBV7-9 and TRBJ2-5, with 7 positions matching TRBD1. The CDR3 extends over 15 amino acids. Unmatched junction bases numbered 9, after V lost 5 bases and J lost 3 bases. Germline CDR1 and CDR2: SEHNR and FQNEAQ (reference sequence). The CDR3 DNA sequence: TGTGCCAGCAGCCAGTCAGGGACAGCGAAAGAGACCCAGTACTTC. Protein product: CASSQSGTAKETQYF. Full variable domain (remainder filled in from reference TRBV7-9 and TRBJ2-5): DTGVSQNPRHKITKRGQNVTFRCDPISEHNRLYWYRQTLGQGPEFLTYFQNEAQLEKSRLLSDRFSAERPKGSFSTLEIQRTEQGDSAMYLCASSQSGTAKETQYFGPGTRLLVL.

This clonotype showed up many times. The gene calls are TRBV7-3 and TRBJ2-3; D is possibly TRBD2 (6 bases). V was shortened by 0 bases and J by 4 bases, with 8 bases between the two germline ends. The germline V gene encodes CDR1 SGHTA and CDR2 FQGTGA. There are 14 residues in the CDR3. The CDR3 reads CASSLTPGADTQYF. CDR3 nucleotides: TGTGCCAGCAGCTTAACTCCGGGGGCAGATACGCAGTATTTT.

CDR3 loop: CASSRMGAYEQYF. The CDR3 coding sequence is TGTGCCAGCAGCCGCATGGGGGCCTACGAGCAGTACTTC. The chain uses TRBV27 and TRBJ2-7, with D perhaps assigned TRBD1 or TRBD2 (5 bases each). The germline V and J ends were trimmed by 6 bases and 2 bases, with 11 bases remaining between them. Germline V gene sequence: CDR1 MNHEY, CDR2 SMNVEV (reference sequence). This CDR3 contains 13 residues.

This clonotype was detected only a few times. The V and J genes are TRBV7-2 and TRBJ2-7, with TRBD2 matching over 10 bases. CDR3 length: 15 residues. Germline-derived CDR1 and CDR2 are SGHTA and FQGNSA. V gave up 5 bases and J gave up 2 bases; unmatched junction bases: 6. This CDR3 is CASSHNSGRAYEQYF. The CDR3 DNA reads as TGTGCCAGCAGCCACAACAGCGGGAGGGCCTACGAGCAGTACTTC.